This TCR beta chain comes out of a study of PD-L1 blockade in urothelial cancer. The table came from immunoSEQ multiplex PCR; TCRdb's copy has only in-frame clones and leaves some out. The data contain about 41,000 clones, about 85% of them singletons. This CDR3 has 17 residues. CDR1 is MGHRA and CDR2 is YSYEKL in the germline V gene. V shed 4 bases, J shed 3 bases, and the junction held 9 bases outside the gene matches. Sample time point: peripheral blood 6 weeks after treatment start. The input for sequencing was PBMCs, taken around atezolizumab (anti-PD-L1) treatment. The genes are TRBV4-1 and TRBJ2-1, with 10 bases identical to TRBD2. This clonotype was sampled from a man between 65 and 85 years old with urothelial cancer. The CDR3 DNA sequence: TGCGCCAGCAGCCCCCGGCTAGCGGGAGTTAGCTACAATGAGCAGTTCTTC. Its protein is CASSPRLAGVSYNEQFF.